The 11 T cell receptor beta chains below come from one sample, sequenced in a study of T cell responses to AZD1222 COVID-19 vaccine. The method was immunoSEQ multiplex PCR; TCRdb's version includes in-frame clones alone and lacks a portion of them. The data show 95,000 to 150,000 clones, roughly 92% seen once. Sample: peripheral blood, taken on day 0 of AZD1222 vaccination. The origin of the receptors is an adult in good health.

This chain links TRBV6-5 with TRBJ2-7; D uncertain. V gave up 9 bases and J gave up 2 bases, with 17 bases separating them. The CDR3 is made up of 14 amino acids. Germline V gene sequence: CDR1 MNHEY, CDR2 SVGAGI. CDR3 protein: CASAEGQDPYEQYF. Here the CDR3 DNA reads TGTGCCAGTGCCGAAGGGCAGGATCCCTACGAGCAGTACTTC.

This chain connects TRBV5-1 to TRBJ1-6; D gene ambiguous. Germline CDR1 is SGHRS and CDR2 is YFSETQ. Trimming took 4 bases from V and 8 from J, leaving 10 bases between them. The CDR3 spans 13 residues. The CDR3 DNA reads as TGCGCCAGCAGCACGACGGAAGATTCACCCCTCCACTTT. Translated, it gives CASSTTEDSPLHF.

The chain has TRBV30 and TRBJ2-5; 7 positions match TRBD2. Germline V lookup: CDR1 GTSNPN, CDR2 SVGIG (reference sequence). The CDR3 has 14 residues. V shed 4 bases and J 5 bases; nucleotides not matched to a gene: 10. Written as DNA, the CDR3 is TGTGCCTGGACCCCACGGGGGGTTTGGGAGACCCAGTACTTC. This codes for CAWTPRGVWETQYF.

The rearrangement joins TRBV7-2 to TRBJ1-1, with no clear D. This CDR3 region has 13 residues. Deletions cut 0 bases from V and 6 bases from J, with 8 bases between. Germline assignment: CDR1 SGHTA and CDR2 FQGNSA. Here the CDR3 DNA reads TGTGCCAGCAGCTTAGCCCCGGTCGCTGAAGCTTTCTTT. Its translation is CASSLAPVAEAFF. Together with reference TRBV7-2 and TRBJ1-1, the CDR3 gives the full variable domain: GAGVSQSPSNKVTEKGKDVELRCDPISGHTALYWYRQSLGQGLEFLIYFQGNSAPDKSGLPSDRFSAERTGGSVSTLTIQRTQQEDSAVYLCASSLAPVAEAFFGQGTRLTVV.

CDR3 nucleotides: TGTGCCAGCTCACCACCCGGGGGAATGAACACTGAAGCTTTCTTT. Protein product: CASSPPGGMNTEAFF. This chain connects TRBV18 to TRBJ1-1; TRBD1 is a possible D gene (5 bases). This CDR3 region has 15 residues. Trimming removed 0 bases from V and 0 bases from J, with 8 bases in between. Germline CDR1 is KGHSH and CDR2 is LQKENI.

The rearrangement links TRBV19 to TRBJ2-2, with 11 bases aligning to TRBD2. CDR3 size: 18 residues. The germline V gene has CDR1 LNHDA and CDR2 SQIVND (reference sequence). J lost 2 bases, V lost 1 base, and 6 bases had no gene match. This CDR3 reads CASSIGLAGGSNTGELFF. The CDR3 DNA is TGTGCCAGTAGTATAGGGCTAGCGGGGGGATCAAACACCGGGGAGCTGTTTTTT.

The V gene is TRBV5-1, the J gene TRBJ2-3; D is unclear. Deletions cut 4 bases from V and 2 bases from J, with 17 bases between. CDR1 is SGHRS and CDR2 is YFSETQ in the germline V gene. The CDR3 has 16 residues. CDR3 bases: TGCGCCAGCAGCCGTGGGTGGGTGGCCTCCACAGATACGCAGTATTTT. The encoded protein is CASSRGWVASTDTQYF.

This chain joins TRBV27 and TRBJ1-4; a possible D gene is TRBD1 (5 bases). V gave up 6 bases and J gave up 4 bases, with 15 bases separating them. This CDR3 contains 15 residues. Germline values: CDR1 MNHEY, CDR2 SMNVEV (reference sequence). CDR3 sequence (DNA): TGTGCCAGCAGGCACCATGGGGCCGGTAATGAAAAACTGTTTTTT. This translates into CASRHHGAGNEKLFF. The entire variable domain, with the rest obtained from reference TRBV27 and TRBJ1-4, is as follows: EAQVTQNPRYLITVTGKKLTVTCSQNMNHEYMSWYRQDPGLGLRQIYYSMNVEVTDKGDVPEGYKVSRKEKRNFPLILESPSPNQTSLYFCASRHHGAGNEKLFFGSGTQLSVL.

The J gene is TRBJ1-1, the V gene TRBV7-2; D possibly corresponds to TRBD1 (5 bases). This CDR3 comprises 13 residues. The germline V gene has CDR1 SGHTA and CDR2 FQGNSA. Trimming shortened V by 4 bases and J by 5 bases, and 11 bases separated the two germline ends. CDR3 in amino acids: CASSSQGGTEAFF. In DNA, the CDR3 is TGTGCCAGCAGCTCCCAGGGTGGGACTGAAGCTTTCTTT.

V is TRBV5-5 and J is TRBJ1-1, with 11 bases matching TRBD1. Germline CDR1 is SGHKS and CDR2 is YYEKEE (reference sequence). V lost 6 bases and J lost 3; bases outside the gene matches: 10. The CDR3 consists of 16 residues. This chain's CDR3 is CASNFRDRGTYTEAFF. The CDR3 DNA reads TGTGCCAGCAACTTTCGGGACAGGGGGACCTACACTGAAGCTTTCTTT.

The V gene is TRBV19, the J gene TRBJ1-3, with D possibly being TRBD1 (5 bases). The CDR3 length is 16 residues. In germline, CDR1 is LNHDA, CDR2 SQIVND (reference sequence). The ends were cut back, 3 bases at V and 4 bases at J, with 16 bases in the middle. In nucleotides, the CDR3 is TGTGCCAGTAGTATGGGGACCGGCAGTTTGGGAAACACCATATATTTT. The encoded protein is CASSMGTGSLGNTIYF.